Following are 32 T cell receptor beta chains from one sample sequenced in a study of shared clonotypes between healthy human individuals. CD45RO-negative, CCR7-selected cells formed the naive CD8 fraction, which excluded terminally differentiated effector memory CD45RA+ cells. Libraries were prepared by immunoSEQ multiplex PCR; TCRdb keeps only in-frame clonotypes and omits some of them. Of approximately 650,000 clones in the sample, around 95% are singletons; the top ten hold 0.11%. The sample was naive CD8+ T cells sorted from blood. The receptors originated from a woman younger than 45 in good health.

The V call is TRBV29-1, the J call TRBJ2-3, with TRBD2 matching 10 bases. After removal of 4 bases from V and 4 bases from J, the junction contained 11 bases not matched to a gene. CDR1 and CDR2 from the germline V gene are SQVTM and ANQGSEA. The CDR3 is 16 amino acids. The CDR3: CSVVARASGSPDTQYF. The CDR3 nucleotides read TGCAGCGTTGTAGCTCGGGCTAGCGGGAGTCCAGATACGCAGTATTTT.

The count of this clone is one. This sequence joins TRBV27 and TRBJ2-1; 15 nucleotides align to TRBD2. The CDR3 consists of 17 residues. V lost 2 bases to trimming and J lost 8 bases; unmatched junction nucleotides: 7. CDR1 MNHEY and CDR2 SMNVEV come from the germline V gene (reference sequence). The CDR3 is CASSLTRTSGRVDEQFF. The CDR3 DNA sequence: TGTGCCAGCAGTTTAACAAGGACTAGCGGGAGGGTGGATGAGCAGTTCTTC.

Notes on this clone: Other DNA sequences in this sample translate to the same CDR3. The CDR3 nucleotides read TGTGCCAGTAGCGGACTAGCGGAGAACACCGGGGAGCTGTTTTTT. Protein: CASSGLAENTGELFF. The chain recombines TRBV19 with TRBJ2-2, with TRBD2 identical over 10 bases. With V trimmed by 6 bases and J by 1 base, 2 bases remained unmatched. Per germline, CDR1 LNHDA and CDR2 SQIVND (reference sequence). This CDR3 region has 15 residues.

This chain joins TRBV5-4 and TRBJ2-7, with 8 positions matching TRBD1. The junction had 11 bases not matched to a gene; V was cut back by 4 bases and J by 2 bases. The CDR3 is made up of 16 amino acids. In germline, CDR1 is SGHNT, CDR2 YYREEE (reference sequence). The CDR3 DNA reads TGTGCCAGCAGCCTCAAGGGCAGGGGGCGAACCTACGAGCAGTACTTC. Protein: CASSLKGRGRTYEQYF.

This chain uses TRBV4-1 with TRBJ2-3; 8 bases are a match to TRBD2. The CDR3 consists of 13 residues. The V gene's germline CDR1 is MGHRA and CDR2 YSYEKL. After removal of 6 bases from V and 7 bases from J, the junction contained 6 bases not matched to a gene. CDR3 sequence reads: CASSYGLAYTQYF. The CDR3 bases are TGCGCCAGCAGTTACGGACTAGCCTATACGCAGTATTTT.

The rearrangement links TRBV18 to TRBJ1-1; D remains ambiguous. CDR1 is KGHSH and CDR2 is LQKENI in the germline V gene. V dropped 4 bases and J dropped 1 base, with 4 bases sitting between them. The CDR3 extends over 12 amino acids. This CDR3 is CASSQPNTEAFF. For the CDR3, the DNA is TGTGCCAGCTCACAGCCGAACACTGAAGCTTTCTTT.

The rearrangement uses TRBV25-1 and TRBJ1-2; possible D gene TRBD1, 6 bases. Trimming shortened V by 7 bases and J by 2 bases, and 11 bases separated the two germline ends. The CDR3 loop spans 13 amino acids. Germline CDR1 and CDR2: MGHDK and SYGVNS. The CDR3 region is CASTSGQNYGYTF. Here the CDR3 DNA reads TGTGCCAGCACTTCCGGACAGAACTATGGCTACACCTTC.

The chain recombines TRBV7-9 with TRBJ2-2; D might be TRBD1 (5 bases). This CDR3 region has 17 residues. V lost 2 bases, J lost 2 bases, and 15 bases lay in between. Germline assignment: CDR1 SEHNR and CDR2 FQNEAQ (reference sequence). The CDR3 DNA is TGTGCCAGCAGCTTAAGGGGTATAGGCACCAACACCGGGGAGCTGTTTTTT. Translating gives CASSLRGIGTNTGELFF.

This clone was seen a single time. The gene calls are TRBV5-4 and TRBJ1-4; D possibly corresponds to TRBD1 (5 bases). The CDR3 covers 15 residues. Trimming took off 3 bases at V and 7 bases at J, with 16 bases between the two ends. The V gene's germline CDR1 is SGHNT and CDR2 YYREEE (reference sequence). The CDR3 nucleotides are TGTGCCAGCAGCTCTAATTGGGGGAGTGGTGAAAAACTGTTTTTT. Its translation is CASSSNWGSGEKLFF. Full variable domain (missing parts from reference TRBV5-4 and TRBJ1-4): ETGVTQSPTHLIKTRGQQVTLRCSSQSGHNTVSWYQQALGQGPQFIFQYYREEENGRGNFPPRFSGLQFPNYSSELNVNALELDDSALYLCASSSNWGSGEKLFFGSGTQLSVL.

About this clone itself: Sequence at one end of the junction differs from germline and may be a read error. This sequence joins TRBV7-9 and TRBJ1-1, with D unclear. Looked up from germline, CDR1 is SEHNR and CDR2 is FQNEAQ (reference sequence). This CDR3 is 12 amino acids long. CDR3 protein: CAGSSTTAEAFF. In nucleotides, the CDR3 is TGTGCCGGCAGCTCAACAACCGCTGAAGCTTTCTTT.

This rearrangement joins TRBV10-3 to TRBJ2-1, with a possible D match to TRBD2 (5 bases). The CDR3 consists of 15 residues. Germline lookup yields CDR1 ENHRY and CDR2 SYGVKD. V lost 3 bases and J 5 bases, leaving 14 bases between the germline ends. The CDR3: CAISDILGEDNEQFF. CDR3 in DNA: TGTGCCATCAGTGACATACTAGGAGAGGACAATGAGCAGTTCTTC.

The V and J genes are TRBV9 and TRBJ1-3; 11 bases match TRBD1. This CDR3 has 15 residues. Germline CDR1 and CDR2: SGDLS and YYNGEE. The V and J ends lost 3 bases and 7 bases, in that order; junction bases with no gene match: 6. The CDR3 loop reads CASSARTGGRNTIYF. CDR3 nucleotides: TGTGCCAGCAGCGCTAGGACAGGGGGCCGGAACACCATATATTTT.

The chain links TRBV19 to TRBJ2-3, with D maybe TRBD1 (5 bases). Trimming removed 4 bases at V and 0 bases at J, with 11 bases between. The CDR3 runs to 15 residues. Germline V CDR1 and CDR2: LNHDA, SQIVND (reference sequence). This CDR3 reads CASSTETASTDTQYF. CDR3 bases: TGTGCCAGTAGTACGGAGACAGCTAGCACAGATACGCAGTATTTT.

The V call is TRBV4-1, the J call TRBJ2-7, with 9 nucleotides matching TRBD2. Trimming at V came to 3 bases and at J to 3 bases, leaving 9 bases not matched to a gene. Germline V gene sequence: CDR1 MGHRA, CDR2 YSYEKL. The CDR3 is 16 residues long. CDR3 DNA sequence: TGCGCCAGCAGCCAGAATGAGGGACTAGCTAACTACGAGCAGTACTTC. This codes for CASSQNEGLANYEQYF.

The genes are TRBV19 and TRBJ2-7, with D perhaps TRBD1 or TRBD2 (5 bases each). The CDR3 totals 13 residues. Per germline, CDR1 LNHDA and CDR2 SQIVND (reference sequence). With 1 base removed from V and 6 bases from J, the gap between germline ends came to 10 bases. CDR3 DNA: TGTGCCAGTAGTATAGGGGCAGGGACCGAGCAGTACTTC. This translates into CASSIGAGTEQYF. Variable domain in full (rest from reference TRBV19 and TRBJ2-7): DGGITQSPKYLFRKEGQNVTLSCEQNLNHDAMYWYRQDPGQGLRLIYYSQIVNDFQKGDIAEGYSVSREKKESFPLTVTSAQKNPTAFYLCASSIGAGTEQYFGPGTRLTVT.

The rearrangement links TRBV5-6 to TRBJ2-7, with 7 bases identical to TRBD2. The CDR3 is made up of 15 amino acids. Germline V lookup: CDR1 SGHDT, CDR2 YYEEEE. J gave up 3 bases and V 2 bases, and 8 bases lay outside the gene matches. The CDR3, as DNA: TGTGCCAGCAGCTTTTCTCTGGGCGGGAGCTACGAGCAGTACTTC. This translates into CASSFSLGGSYEQYF.

V gene TRBV28 combines with J gene TRBJ2-1; 9 nucleotides agree with TRBD2. Trimming at V came to 6 bases and at J to 0 bases, leaving 0 bases not matched to a gene. This CDR3 comprises 14 residues. From germline, CDR1 is MDHEN and CDR2 SYDVKM. CDR3 in amino acids: CASRGLASYNEQFF. The CDR3 nucleotides read TGTGCCAGCAGGGGACTAGCCTCCTACAATGAGCAGTTCTTC.

The chain combines TRBV13 with TRBJ1-3; tentative D call: TRBD1 (5 bases). The germline V gene has CDR1 PRHDT and CDR2 FYEKMQ (reference sequence). V lost 5 bases, J lost 0 bases, and 8 bases lay in between. The CDR3 loop spans 14 amino acids. The CDR3 spells CASSPGLSGNTIYF. For the CDR3, the DNA is TGTGCCAGCAGCCCGGGGCTCTCTGGAAACACCATATATTTT. Full variable domain (rest looked up from reference TRBV13 and TRBJ1-3): AAGVIQSPRHLIKEKRETATLKCYPIPRHDTVYWYQQGPGQDPQFLISFYEKMQSDKGSIPDRFSAQQFSDYHSELNMSSLELGDSALYFCASSPGLSGNTIYFGEGSWLTVV.

This chain uses TRBV7-6 with TRBJ1-1; the D gene is possibly TRBD1 (5 bases). This CDR3 region has 15 residues. The germline V gene encodes CDR1 SGHVS and CDR2 FNYEAQ. Between the trimmed V and J ends, which lost 5 bases and 5 bases, there was a span of 18 bases. CDR3 in DNA: TGTGCCAGCAGCCCCGGCGGGGGGTGGGGGACTGAAGCTTTCTTT. Amino acid sequence: CASSPGGGWGTEAFF.

The chain couples TRBV28 to TRBJ2-7; 11 bases fit TRBD2. Germline V gives CDR1 MDHEN, CDR2 SYDVKM. Losses at the gene ends were 6 bases for V and 2 bases for J; bases not matched to a gene: 3. The CDR3 contains 14 residues. The chain's CDR3 is CASRATSGTYEQYF. In nucleotides, the CDR3 is TGTGCCAGCAGGGCGACTAGCGGGACCTACGAGCAGTACTTC.

This clone was counted once. The chain uses TRBV30 and TRBJ2-1; maybe TRBD1 (7 bases). CDR3 length: 16 amino acids. Germline loops: CDR1 GTSNPN, CDR2 SVGIG (reference sequence). Trimming stripped 0 bases from V and 7 bases from J, with 19 bases between. CDR3 sequence: CAWSVEGARSMNEQFF. The CDR3 DNA reads as TGTGCCTGGAGTGTGGAGGGGGCGCGTTCCATGAATGAGCAGTTCTTC.

The chain links TRBV7-9 to TRBJ2-7; 8 bases match TRBD1. J gave up 6 bases and V 5 bases, and 6 bases lay outside the gene matches. The CDR3 contains 13 residues. Germline values: CDR1 SEHNR, CDR2 FQNEAQ (reference sequence). The CDR3 loop is CASSIRQGFEQYF. The CDR3 DNA is TGTGCCAGCAGCATAAGACAGGGGTTCGAGCAGTACTTC.

The rearrangement uses TRBV19 and TRBJ2-1; D ambiguous. The CDR3 has 15 amino acids. Trimming removed 2 bases at V and 6 bases at J, with 14 bases between. CDR1 is LNHDA, CDR2 SQIVND, per germline (reference sequence). CDR3 bases: TGTGCCAGTAGTATACTAGTGGGGTCTGGCAATGAGCAGTTCTTC. Protein sequence: CASSILVGSGNEQFF.

J is TRBJ2-7 and V is TRBV28; a weak D match, TRBD1 (6 bases). Per the germline V gene, CDR1 is MDHEN and CDR2 is SYDVKM. CDR3 size: 14 residues. The V end was cut by 6 bases, the J end by 0 bases, with 12 bases between. The CDR3 sequence is CASRGTGSSYEQYF. CDR3 nucleotide sequence: TGTGCCAGCAGGGGCACAGGGAGCTCCTACGAGCAGTACTTC.

The chain has TRBV7-9 and TRBJ2-7; maybe TRBD1 (6 bases). V was clipped by 1 base and J by 2 bases, with 12 bases between them. Germline CDR1 and CDR2: SEHNR and FQNEAQ (reference sequence). The CDR3 contains 15 residues. The DNA of the CDR3 is TGTGCCAGCAGCTTAGTTCCGGACAGCGCCTACGAGCAGTACTTC. This sequence encodes CASSLVPDSAYEQYF.

V usage is TRBV7-9 and J usage is TRBJ2-3; 9 positions match TRBD2. CDR3 length: 17 residues. In germline, CDR1 is SEHNR, CDR2 FQNEAQ (reference sequence). V trimming: 5 bases; J trimming: 3 bases; junction bases outside the gene matches: 12. The CDR3: CASSEILAGPGTDTQYF. The CDR3 DNA reads as TGTGCCAGCAGCGAAATACTAGCGGGCCCCGGAACAGATACGCAGTATTTT.

V usage is TRBV5-1 and J usage is TRBJ1-5, with 8 bases lining up with TRBD1. Germline assignment: CDR1 SGHRS and CDR2 YFSETQ. The CDR3 totals 15 residues. The trim removed 3 bases at V and 2 bases at J, leaving 4 bases unmatched. CDR3 nucleotide sequence: TGCGCCAGCAGCTGGACAGGGATGGGCAATCAGCCCCAGCATTTT. Encoded protein: CASSWTGMGNQPQHF.

The J gene is TRBJ1-5, the V gene TRBV27; D is possibly TRBD1 (5 bases). There are 17 residues in the CDR3. From germline, CDR1 is MNHEY and CDR2 SMNVEV (reference sequence). V lost 5 bases to trimming and J lost 2 bases, with 19 bases between them. The CDR3 nucleotides are TGTGCCAGCAGTCCCTTAGATTGGCAGGGTCGCAATCAGCCCCAGCATTTT. As protein: CASSPLDWQGRNQPQHF.

The chain carries TRBV11-2 and TRBJ2-7; D call uncertain. The germline V and J ends were trimmed by 6 bases and 2 bases, with 8 bases remaining between them. This CDR3 spans 12 amino acids. Per the germline V gene, CDR1 is SGHAT and CDR2 is FQNNGV. This CDR3 reads CASSWAPYEQYF. Here the CDR3 DNA reads TGTGCCAGCAGTTGGGCTCCCTACGAGCAGTACTTC.

This chain connects TRBV28 to TRBJ1-2, with a weak D call TRBD1 (5 bases). Germline-derived CDR1 and CDR2 are MDHEN and SYDVKM. Trimming removed 3 bases at V and 2 bases at J, with 10 bases between. The CDR3 is 14 residues long. As DNA, the CDR3 is TGTGCCAGCAGTTTCCAGGGACTGAACTATGGCTACACCTTC. Its translation is CASSFQGLNYGYTF.

This chain connects TRBV9 to TRBJ2-1; the match to TRBD2 covers 7 bases. The V segment lost 0 bases and the J segment 5 bases; nucleotides outside the gene matches: 5. The germline gives CDR1 SGDLS, CDR2 YYNGEE. The CDR3 loop spans 15 amino acids. This CDR3 is CASSVVTSAHNEQFF. The DNA for the CDR3 is TGTGCCAGCAGCGTAGTAACTAGCGCCCACAATGAGCAGTTCTTC.

The V call is TRBV6-5, the J call TRBJ2-5, with D possibly being TRBD1 (5 bases). The CDR3 is 15 residues long. Germline loops: CDR1 MNHEY, CDR2 SVGAGI. The V end lost 1 base, the J end lost 2 bases, and 11 bases lay between the germline ends. CDR3 in DNA: TGTGCCAGCAGTTACTTAGGGGCCGAACAAGAGACCCAGTACTTC. Protein sequence: CASSYLGAEQETQYF.